The source of this T cell receptor beta chain is a study of blood T cells in healthy people across ages. The use of a sample-barcoded 5' primer and a J-beta primer mix characterized a second PCR of roughly 6 to 11 cycles. Each CDR3 protein gets one entry after TCRdb re-called the 5' RACE reads with MiXCR. The sample lists around 1,800,000 distinct CDR3 sequences; around 42% were seen once. This clonotype showed up just a few times. The CDR3 spans 12 residues. Germline CDR1 and CDR2: SEHNR and FQNEAQ (reference sequence). V was shortened by 2 bases and J by 3 bases, with 4 bases between the two germline ends.

The sample was blood. This sequence originates from a human donor in good health. The chain couples TRBV7-9 to TRBJ1-1; D remains ambiguous. CDR3 protein: CASSLSDTEAFF. Written as DNA, the CDR3 is TGTGCCAGCAGCTTATCGGACACTGAAGCTTTCTTT.